This record covers a single T cell receptor beta chain. The data were taken from a study of T cell changes during pregnancy in multiple sclerosis. Measured with immunoSEQ multiplex PCR; TCRdb has only the in-frame clones, and not every one. The table has over 50,000 clones, around nine tenths seen once. The source was CD4+ T cells from peripheral blood mononuclear cells, collected in the third trimester of pregnancy. This clonotype was sampled from a female donor with multiple sclerosis, enrolled in a pregnancy study.

CDR3 loop: CASSVEVGLQYF. The CDR3, as DNA: TGTGCCAGCAGCGTAGAAGTGGGACTACAGTATTTT. This chain joins TRBV9 and TRBJ2-3, with 7 bases matching TRBD2. V lost 0 bases to trimming and J lost 12 bases; unmatched junction nucleotides: 4. The CDR3 has 12 residues. Germline CDR1 is SGDLS and CDR2 is YYNGEE.